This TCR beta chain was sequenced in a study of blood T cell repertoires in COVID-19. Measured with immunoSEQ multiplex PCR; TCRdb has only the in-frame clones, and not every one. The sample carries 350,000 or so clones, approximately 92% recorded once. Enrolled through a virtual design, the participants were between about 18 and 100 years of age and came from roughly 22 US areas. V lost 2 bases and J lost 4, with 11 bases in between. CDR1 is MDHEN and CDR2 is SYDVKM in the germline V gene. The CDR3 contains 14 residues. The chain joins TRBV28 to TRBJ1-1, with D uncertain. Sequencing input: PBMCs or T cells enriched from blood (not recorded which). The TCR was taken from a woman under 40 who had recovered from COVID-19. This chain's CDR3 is CASSLVRSGTEAFF. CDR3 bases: TGTGCCAGCAGTTTAGTTAGATCGGGCACTGAAGCTTTCTTT. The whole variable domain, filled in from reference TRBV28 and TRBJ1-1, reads DVKVTQSSRYLVKRTGEKVFLECVQDMDHENMFWYRQDPGLGLRLIYFSYDVKMKEKGDIPEGYSVSREKKERFSLILESASTNQTSMYLCASSLVRSGTEAFFGQGTRLTVV.